This TCR beta chain was captured by sequencing in a study of regulatory T cells in long-lasting Graves disease. Combining iRepertoire HTBI primers with Arm-PCR of CDR3 regions, the authors built TCR beta libraries. Using its own MiXCR run on the multiplex PCR reads, TCRdb lists one record per CDR3 protein. The sample shows roughly 420,000 distinct CDR3 sequences, roughly 17% of them seen only once. Trimming took off 3 bases at V and 8 bases at J, with 19 bases between the two ends. CDR1 is DFQATT and CDR2 is SNEGSKA in the germline V gene (reference sequence). The length of the CDR3 is 15 residues. Specified time point: newly diagnosed GD, antithyroid drugs for less than 3 months. Extracted PBMC RNA gave rise to the TCR library. The data also belong to a second study, concerning T cells in Graves' hyperthyroidism and ophthalmopathy.

The input for sequencing was peripheral blood mononuclear cells (PBMCs), taken at new diagnosis, from a patient treated with antithyroid drugs. The V call is TRBV20-1, the J call TRBJ1-4; tentative D call: TRBD1 (6 bases). The sequence came from a woman aged 25 to 39 with Graves disease. CDR3 coding DNA: TGCAGTGCTAGTACTACAGGCGGGGGCCGGGAAAAACTGTTTTTT. Residues: CSASTTGGGREKLFF.